The clone carrying this TCR beta chain was counted many times. No antigen is known for it. The CDR3 has 17 amino acids. Germline values: CDR1 SGHAT, CDR2 FQNNGV. The junction had 11 bases not matched to a gene; V was cut back by 1 base and J by 5 bases. This sample stems from a study of T cells in Graves' hyperthyroidism and ophthalmopathy. Amplification of TCR beta CDR3 regions was performed using RNA transcripts as template. HTBI primers were used for first-round RT-PCR of the TCR CDR3. MiXCR, applied by TCRdb to the multiplex PCR reads, yields one record per CDR3 protein. The table lists about 380,000 distinct CDR3 sequences, around 14% of them singletons, with more than 9.5% in the top ten. Whole-study results and caveats: Blood held most thyroid clonotypes expanded above 0.001 frequency.

The study defined stable Graves' hyperthyroidism as no ophthalmopathy progression within 18 months. Researchers barred patients who had uncontrolled infection, other autoimmune disease, pregnancy or lactation. PBMCs were obtained from 7.5 to 10 ml fresh peripheral blood. The sequencing sample was made of blood. This chain joins TRBV11-2 and TRBJ2-5; TRBD2 matches at 9 bases. This receptor was obtained from a woman aged 55 to 70 with Graves' hyperthyroidism. The CDR3 protein is CASSLGLAGDLWETQYF. The CDR3 bases are TGTGCCAGCAGCTTAGGTTTAGCGGGAGATTTATGGGAGACCCAGTACTTC.